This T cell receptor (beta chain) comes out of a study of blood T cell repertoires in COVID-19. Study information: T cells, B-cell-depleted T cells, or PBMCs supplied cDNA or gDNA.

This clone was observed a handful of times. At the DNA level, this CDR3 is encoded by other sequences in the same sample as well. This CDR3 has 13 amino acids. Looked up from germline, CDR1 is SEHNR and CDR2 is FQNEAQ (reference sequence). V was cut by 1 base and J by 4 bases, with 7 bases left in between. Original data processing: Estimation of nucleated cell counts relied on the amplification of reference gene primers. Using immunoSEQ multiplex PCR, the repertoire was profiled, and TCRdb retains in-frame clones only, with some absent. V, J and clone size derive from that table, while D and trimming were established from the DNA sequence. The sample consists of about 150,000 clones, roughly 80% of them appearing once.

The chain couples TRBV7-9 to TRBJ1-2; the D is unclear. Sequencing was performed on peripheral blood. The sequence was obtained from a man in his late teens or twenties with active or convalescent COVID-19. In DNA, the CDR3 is TGTGCCAGCAGCTTAGGGTCGGGCTATGGCTACACCTTC. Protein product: CASSLGSGYGYTF.